This entry features one TCR beta chain sequence. The record originates from a study of cytomegalovirus exposure and HLA in healthy donors. Across the whole study: In an earlier analysis, 90 million to 130 million unique TCR beta sequences were found from 200 million or so T cells.

In the PCR, 60 Vbeta and 13 Jbeta primers were used. Sequencing used immunoSEQ multiplex PCR; TCRdb keeps in-frame clones, though not all of them. The sample data list fewer than 200,000 clones. Participants comprised healthy donors of bone marrow. V lost 1 base to trimming and J lost 8 bases, with 9 bases between them. CDR1 and CDR2 from the germline V gene are SGHDT and YYEEEE. The CDR3 covers 12 residues. The sequenced sample was PBMCs. The J gene is TRBJ1-1, the V gene TRBV5-6; D is unclear. This clonotype originated in a man aged 25 to 40 in good health and CMV-seronegative. The CDR3 sequence: CASSLTPREAFF. The CDR3 DNA reads TGTGCCAGCAGCTTGACCCCGAGAGAAGCTTTCTTT.